This TCR beta chain was captured in a study of blood T cell repertoires in COVID-19 (dated by TCRdb to about 2020). About the full investigation: Samples from collaborators originated in the United States, Italy and Spain and spanned both the acute and convalescent phases of COVID-19. The prospective study material was composed of cDNA or gDNA derived from T cells, B-cell-depleted T cells, or PBMCs. Subjects who had been exposed to COVID-19, were actively infected with it, or had recovered from it provided the deeply sampled blood TCRbeta repertoires that made up the dataset. The repertoires were released in a freely available public database intended as a resource for research on the immune response to SARS-CoV-2. The samples were drawn from the first 160 participants of the ongoing ImmuneRACE study and from over 950 subjects provided by 6 global collaborators. Sample metadata almost always included a de-identified subject ID, COVID-19 status, age in years and sex. Where HLA class I and class II types were available, the types were taken from metadata supplied by the sample provider, not from assay-based typing. The research as a whole found: The quantity of clinical and demographic metadata differed by source and by participant and was supplied without curation.

TCRbeta CDR3 regions were amplified from genomic DNA using the immunoSEQ Assay, a bias-controlled multiplex PCR. Turning to the authors' computational methods: Nucleated cell counts per sample were estimated from amplification of reference gene primers within the assay. To quantify the absolute abundance of each unique TCRbeta CDR3 rearrangement, sequence reads were collapsed and filtered. For each sample, productive Simpson clonality was calculated as the square root of Simpson's diversity index over productive rearrangements. TCRdb retrieved this table from immuneACCESS and kept in-frame rearrangements only. Not all clones are present; in checked studies, unresolved V genes account for under half, and no reason is known for the remainder. V, J and clone size are those of that table, while D and trimming were read from the DNA. Across this sample there are roughly 330,000 clones, with about 90% seen only once. The ten top clones hold under 5.5% of the sample.

Participants in the prospective study were enrolled through a virtual design, were aged roughly 18 to 100 years, and lived in about 25 United States geographic areas. Cohort assignment in the prospective study relied on participant-reported clinical history from a screening survey and a study questionnaire. Recovered participants in ImmuneRACE Cohort 3 were defined as having two consecutive negative NP/OP PCR tests, clearance from a healthcare professional, or resolution of symptoms. In the prospective study, mobile phlebotomists collected whole blood, serum and a nasopharyngeal or oropharyngeal swab from each participant. Participants in the prospective study had the option to provide additional blood draws and questionnaires over a roughly 2-month period. Blood samples from the prospective study were shipped frozen or at room temperature prior to DNA extraction. Points on this clone: Its antigen is not yet known. The sample holds no much larger clone one base away, and base qualities are not on file.

V is reduced by 7 bases and J by 6 bases, leaving a spacing of 18 bases between them. The CDR3 covers 14 residues, taking in both the cysteine and the phenylalanine. Left in the record is the CDR3 DNA by itself, 42 bases read in frame from the first base. From the germline V gene, CDR1 is MDHEN and CDR2 is SYDVKM. This clonotype was obtained from a woman aged 25 to 39 who had recovered from COVID-19. The chain is encoded by TRBV28 joined to TRBJ1-2; a tentative D call is TRBD1 (6 bases match). Sequencing was carried out using PBMCs or T cells enriched from blood (not recorded which). The CDR3 has the sequence CASTLSQGFDGYTF. Read as DNA, the sequence is TGTGCCAGCACCCTATCACAGGGATTCGATGGCTACACCTTC.